One sample yielded the 26 T cell receptor beta chains listed below, sequenced in a study of T cells in Graves' hyperthyroidism and ophthalmopathy (dated by TCRdb to about 2019). Receptor amplification or capture employed multiplex PCR. Sequenced on an Illumina HiSeq 2000. The TCR beta CDR3 regions were amplified from RNA transcripts. A first-round RT-PCR of the TCR CDR3 used the HTBI primer set with the Qiagen OneStep RT-PCR kit. In TCRdb, the public reads were trimmed at Q25 with fastp and aligned with MiXCR, with productive beta chains retained. Each entry merges the rows of one CDR3 protein and shows their most common DNA and genes. The sample data list approximately 640,000 distinct CDR3 sequences, and roughly 16% of these were observed just once. The ten largest account for 3.5% to 4% of the sample. Sequencing used blood. These receptors were obtained from a young woman with Graves' hyperthyroidism.

The genes are TRBV5-4 and TRBJ2-1; 8 bases line up with TRBD2. This CDR3 region has 16 residues. V lost 0 bases and J lost 7; bases outside the gene matches: 9. Germline V gene lookup returns CDR1 SGHNT and CDR2 YYREEE (reference sequence). For the CDR3, the DNA is TGTGCCAGCAGCTTGGGGTCCGGGAGGGCTTGGAATGAGCAGTTCTTC. This sequence encodes CASSLGSGRAWNEQFF.

This clonotype was detected ten times or more. This chain joins TRBV28 and TRBJ2-7, with 10 positions matching TRBD1. This CDR3 is 15 amino acids long. Per the germline V gene, CDR1 is MDHEN and CDR2 is SYDVKM. V lost 5 bases and J lost 4; bases outside the gene matches: 8. CDR3 amino acids: CASSLTGTGVYEQYF. The CDR3 DNA reads TGTGCCAGCAGTCTTACCGGGACAGGGGTGTACGAGCAGTACTTC.

This chain uses TRBV9 with TRBJ2-3; 9 bases fit TRBD2. V lost 3 bases and J lost 4; bases outside the gene matches: 9. This CDR3 is 16 amino acids long. Looked up from germline, CDR1 is SGDLS and CDR2 is YYNGEE. In nucleotides, the CDR3 is TGTGCCAGCAGCGCCGCCGGGACTAGCACCTCAGATACGCAGTATTTT. This codes for CASSAAGTSTSDTQYF.

CDR3 DNA: TGTGCCAGCTCACGTGGCACGGGACTGAGAGACGAGCAGTACTTC. Its protein is CASSRGTGLRDEQYF. The rearrangement joins TRBV18 to TRBJ2-7; weak D call: TRBD2 (6 bases). Germline V gene lookup returns CDR1 KGHSH and CDR2 LQKENI. The length of the CDR3 is 15 residues. V was shortened by 4 bases and J by 5 bases, with 18 bases between the two germline ends. The full variable domain, in which reference TRBV18 and TRBJ2-7 provide the parts outside the CDR3, is NAGVMQNPRHLVRRRGQEARLRCSPMKGHSHVYWYRQLPEEGLKFMVYLQKENIIDESGMPKERFSAEFPKEGPSILRIQQVVRGDSAAYFCASSRGTGLRDEQYFGPGTRLTVT.

This clonotype was counted between two and nine times. The chain combines TRBV28 with TRBJ2-5, with D perhaps given as TRBD1 or TRBD2 (5 bases each). Germline CDR1 is MDHEN and CDR2 is SYDVKM. The CDR3 contains 17 residues. V dropped 1 base and J dropped 4 bases, with 19 bases sitting between them. CDR3 protein: CASSLYDILGGGETQYF. The CDR3 DNA reads as TGTGCCAGCAGTTTATACGACATCCTAGGTGGGGGAGAGACCCAGTACTTC.

The genes are TRBV4-1 and TRBJ1-5; the D is unclear. V was pared by 1 base and J by 3 bases, with 7 bases between. This CDR3 is built from 14 residues. The germline gives CDR1 MGHRA, CDR2 YSYEKL. CDR3 loop: CASSQGHNNQPQHF. The CDR3 DNA sequence: TGCGCCAGCAGCCAAGGACACAACAATCAGCCCCAGCATTTT.

This clonotype showed up many times. One end of the junction is discordant with germline, which a read error may explain. The chain is built from TRBV5-6 and TRBJ2-1; no clear D gene. Germline V gene data show CDR1 as SGHDT and CDR2 as YYEEEE. The CDR3 spans 14 residues. The CDR3 loop is CASSLGLAYNEQFF. Written as DNA, the CDR3 is TGTGCCAGCAGTTTGGGTCTGGCTTACAATGAGCAGTTCTTC.

This clonotype was counted only a few times. The gene calls are TRBV27 and TRBJ2-2; the D gene is possibly TRBD2 (5 bases). CDR3 size: 14 residues. The V end was cut by 0 bases, the J end by 6 bases, with 8 bases between. Germline values: CDR1 MNHEY, CDR2 SMNVEV (reference sequence). CDR3 coding DNA: TGTGCCAGCAGTTTATCGAGGGTGGCCGGGGAGCTGTTTTTT. This translates into CASSLSRVAGELFF.

The V call is TRBV19, the J call TRBJ2-6, with D possibly called TRBD1 or TRBD2 (6 bases each). The germline V gene encodes CDR1 LNHDA and CDR2 SQIVND (reference sequence). The CDR3 is 16 residues long. The germline V and J ends were trimmed by 8 bases and 1 base, with 15 bases remaining between them. The CDR3 region has the DNA TGTGCCAGTGAAACAGGGAGGAATTCTGGGGCCAACGTCCTGACTTTC. Protein: CASETGRNSGANVLTF.

This clonotype was recorded at least ten times. The chain carries TRBV30 and TRBJ2-5, with 14 positions matching TRBD2. CDR1 is GTSNPN and CDR2 is SVGIG in the germline V gene (reference sequence). Trimming took 1 base from V and 2 from J; bases not matched to a gene: 6. This CDR3 spans 17 amino acids. The DNA for the CDR3 is TGTGCCTGGAGTGCGAGACTAGCGGGAGGGGGTCAAGAGACCCAGTACTTC. Protein product: CAWSARLAGGGQETQYF.

The chain has TRBV7-2 and TRBJ1-2, with TRBD1 as a possible D gene (5 bases). The ends were cut back, 5 bases at V and 2 bases at J, with 18 bases in the middle. Germline CDR1 SGHTA, CDR2 FQGNSA. This CDR3 contains 16 residues. The CDR3 DNA is TGTGCCAGCAGCCCCCCTGGGGGGGGGTCCAACTATGGCTACACCTTC. This translates into CASSPPGGGSNYGYTF.

This clonotype has ten or more counts. The CDR3 loop is CASSLALAEGRGSYEQYF. DNA of the CDR3: TGTGCCAGCAGCTTAGCACTAGCGGAGGGGCGCGGCTCCTACGAGCAGTACTTC. The chain combines TRBV5-8 with TRBJ2-7; 8 nucleotides line up with TRBD2. Germline V gene data show CDR1 as SGHTS and CDR2 as YDEGEE. CDR3 length: 18 amino acids. The junction had 13 bases not matched to a gene; V was cut back by 2 bases and J by 0 bases.

This clonotype was seen repeatedly, ten times or more. This chain links TRBV20-1 with TRBJ2-1; 8 bases are a match to TRBD2. The CDR3 loop spans 17 amino acids. CDR1 is DFQATT, CDR2 SNEGSKA, per germline (reference sequence). Losses at the gene ends were 2 bases for V and 0 bases for J; bases not matched to a gene: 9. The CDR3 sequence: CSARPRLAGSSYNEQFF. The CDR3 region has the DNA TGCAGTGCTAGACCCCGTTTAGCGGGAAGCTCCTACAATGAGCAGTTCTTC.

The genes are TRBV14 and TRBJ2-7; no clear D gene. CDR1 and CDR2 from the germline V gene are SGHDN and FVKESK. Trimming took 5 bases from V and 1 from J, leaving 12 bases between them. The CDR3 spans 14 residues. The CDR3 region is CASSSTEGSYEQYF. CDR3 coding DNA: TGTGCCAGCAGCTCAACAGAAGGGTCCTACGAGCAGTACTTC.

This clonotype was counted between two and nine times. This chain uses TRBV6-2 or TRBV6-3 with TRBJ2-1; D uncertain. CDR3 length: 12 residues. With 5 bases removed from V and 8 bases from J, the gap between germline ends came to 10 bases. Germline assignment: CDR1 MNHEY and CDR2 SVGEGT. This chain's CDR3 is CASSRNRHEQFF. CDR3 DNA: TGTGCCAGCAGTAGAAATCGCCATGAGCAGTTCTTC.

V and J are TRBV19 and TRBJ2-7; 8 bases line up with TRBD2. The J segment lost 3 bases and the V segment lost 9 bases, leaving 13 bases of the junction unmatched. Germline CDR1 LNHDA, CDR2 SQIVND (reference sequence). The CDR3 is 15 residues long. In nucleotides, the CDR3 is TGTGCCAGCTATAGCGGGGAAGTACCGGACTACGAGCAGTACTTC. It is translated as CASYSGEVPDYEQYF.

Many counts were recorded for this clonotype. V is TRBV11-3 and J is TRBJ2-7; the match to TRBD1 covers 10 bases. CDR1 and CDR2 (germline): SGHNT, YENEEA. This CDR3 region has 14 residues. The J segment lost 3 bases and the V segment lost 5 bases, leaving 4 bases of the junction unmatched. CDR3 amino acids: CASSRWDRGYEQYF. For the CDR3, the DNA is TGTGCCAGCAGCCGCTGGGACAGGGGCTACGAGCAGTACTTC. Filled out from reference TRBV11-3 and TRBJ2-7, the complete variable domain reads EAGVVQSPRYKIIEKKQPVAFWCNPISGHNTLYWYLQNLGQGPELLIRYENEEAVDDSQLPKDRFSAERLKGVDSTLKIQPAELGDSAVYLCASSRWDRGYEQYFGPGTRLTVT.

The rearrangement links TRBV7-7 to TRBJ2-5; possible D gene TRBD2, 6 bases. The CDR3 has 12 residues. In germline, CDR1 is SSHAT, CDR2 FNYEAQ (reference sequence). As DNA, the CDR3 is TGTGCTAGCGGATCCAACCAAGAGACCCAGTACTTC. It is translated as CASGSNQETQYF.

The table lists this clonotype with many counts. The rearrangement uses TRBV30 and TRBJ2-3, with 9 bases fitting TRBD2. V trimming: 4 bases; J trimming: 3 bases; junction bases outside the gene matches: 2. In germline, CDR1 is GTSNPN, CDR2 SVGIG (reference sequence). The CDR3 extends over 13 amino acids. CDR3 region: CAWTSGRTDTQYF. The CDR3 DNA is TGTGCCTGGACCAGCGGGAGGACAGATACGCAGTATTTT.

This clonotype showed up just once. The J gene is TRBJ2-3, the V gene TRBV11-1; 11 positions match TRBD1. The J segment lost 2 bases and the V segment lost 4 bases, leaving 2 bases of the junction unmatched. This CDR3 has 15 amino acids. Germline V gene lookup returns CDR1 SGHAT and CDR2 FQDESV (reference sequence). CDR3 in amino acids: CASSWGQGDTDTQYF. Written as DNA, the CDR3 is TGTGCCAGCAGCTGGGGACAGGGGGACACAGATACGCAGTATTTT.

This clonotype was observed a handful of times. The J gene is TRBJ1-3, the V gene TRBV28; weak D call: TRBD1 (5 bases). Germline CDR1 is MDHEN and CDR2 is SYDVKM. The CDR3 length is 15 residues. The V end lost 2 bases, the J end lost 2 bases, and 10 bases lay between the germline ends. The CDR3 DNA reads as TGTGCCAGCAGTTTAGGGGACCGGGCTGGAAACACCATATATTTT. Encoded protein: CASSLGDRAGNTIYF.

This clonotype has ten or more counts. This rearrangement joins TRBV20-1 to TRBJ2-3; D is ambiguous. Germline CDR1 is DFQATT and CDR2 is SNEGSKA (reference sequence). CDR3 length: 15 residues. The ends were cut back, 2 bases at V and 10 bases at J, with 22 bases in the middle. The CDR3 coding sequence is TGCAGTGCTAGACCTCTAGGGTTCCAAGTGTTGGCGCAGTATTTT. It yields the protein CSARPLGFQVLAQYF.

This chain connects TRBV28 to TRBJ1-4; a weak D match, TRBD1 (5 bases). The CDR3 runs to 14 residues. V lost 6 bases and J 11 bases, leaving 19 bases between the germline ends. Germline lookup yields CDR1 MDHEN and CDR2 SYDVKM. The CDR3 coding sequence is TGTGCCAGCAGCTCCCGGGGGGGGGGGTCCAAACTGTTTTTT. It specifies CASSSRGGGSKLFF.

This clonotype was seen many times. The rearrangement uses TRBV28 and TRBJ1-6; weak D call: TRBD1 (5 bases). The V gene's germline CDR1 is MDHEN and CDR2 SYDVKM. There are 14 residues in the CDR3. V was trimmed by 6 bases and J by 8 bases, leaving 14 bases between them. CDR3 bases: TGTGCCAGCAGACGACAGTCCGTGGATTCACCCCTCCACTTT. Amino acid sequence: CASRRQSVDSPLHF.

This clonotype was observed a few times. The V gene is TRBV29-1, the J gene TRBJ2-5, with D tentatively TRBD2 (5 bases). CDR3 length equals 10 residues. CDR1 is SQVTM, CDR2 ANQGSEA, per germline. V was clipped by 4 bases and J by 5 bases, with 5 bases between them. CDR3 sequence reads: CSVVAETQYF. DNA of the CDR3: TGCAGCGTTGTAGCGGAGACCCAGTACTTC.

This clonotype was counted ten times or more. The chain combines TRBV5-1 with TRBJ1-1; D unclear. This CDR3 contains 14 residues. Trimming removed 4 bases from V and 2 bases from J, with 12 bases in between. CDR1 is SGHRS and CDR2 is YFSETQ in the germline V gene. In nucleotides, the CDR3 is TGCGCCAGCAGCCCCCTGCCCGAAAACACTGAAGCTTTCTTT. Translated: CASSPLPENTEAFF.